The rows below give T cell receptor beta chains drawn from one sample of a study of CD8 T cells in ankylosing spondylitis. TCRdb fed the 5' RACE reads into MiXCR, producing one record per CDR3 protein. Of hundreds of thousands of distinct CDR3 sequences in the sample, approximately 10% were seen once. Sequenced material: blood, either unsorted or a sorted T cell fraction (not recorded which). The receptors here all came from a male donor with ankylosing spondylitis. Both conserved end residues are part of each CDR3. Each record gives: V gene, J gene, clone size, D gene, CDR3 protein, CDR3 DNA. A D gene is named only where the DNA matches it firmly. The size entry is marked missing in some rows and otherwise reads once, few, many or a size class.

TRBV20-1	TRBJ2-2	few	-	CSAKKGAAGELFF	TGCAGTGCGAAGAAAGGGGCTGCCGGGGAGCTGTTTTTT
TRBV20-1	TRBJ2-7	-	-	CSARRTGRVGEQYF	TGCAGTGCTCGTAGGACAGGGAGGGTGGGCGAGCAGTACTTC
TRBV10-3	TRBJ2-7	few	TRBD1	CANSGTGTYEQYF	TGTGCCAACTCCGGGACAGGGACCTACGAGCAGTACTTC
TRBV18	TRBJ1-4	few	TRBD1	CASSSIRGPDEKLFF	TGTGCCAGCTCGTCTATCAGGGGGCCTGATGAAAAACTGTTTTTT
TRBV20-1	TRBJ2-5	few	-	CSANDLLEYQETQYF	TGCAGTGCTAATGACTTGCTGGAGTACCAAGAGACCCAGTACTTC
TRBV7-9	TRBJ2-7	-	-	CASSLSESYEQYF	TGTGCCAGCAGCTTAAGTGAGAGTTACGAGCAGTACTTC
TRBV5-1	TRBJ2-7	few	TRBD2	CASSLPGGLRYEQYF	TGCGCCAGCAGCTTACCGGGGGGGCTCCGCTACGAGCAGTACTTC
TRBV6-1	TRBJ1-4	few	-	CASSPLYKEGTNEKLFF	TGTGCCAGCAGCCCGCTATATAAGGAAGGGACTAATGAAAAACTGTTTTTT
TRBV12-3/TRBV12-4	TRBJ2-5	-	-	CASSFSIQETQYF	TGTGCCAGCAGTTTCAGTATACAAGAGACCCAGTACTTC
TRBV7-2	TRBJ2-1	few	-	CASSLAPLGNEQFF	TGTGCCAGCAGCTTAGCACCTCTCGGTAATGAGCAGTTCTTC